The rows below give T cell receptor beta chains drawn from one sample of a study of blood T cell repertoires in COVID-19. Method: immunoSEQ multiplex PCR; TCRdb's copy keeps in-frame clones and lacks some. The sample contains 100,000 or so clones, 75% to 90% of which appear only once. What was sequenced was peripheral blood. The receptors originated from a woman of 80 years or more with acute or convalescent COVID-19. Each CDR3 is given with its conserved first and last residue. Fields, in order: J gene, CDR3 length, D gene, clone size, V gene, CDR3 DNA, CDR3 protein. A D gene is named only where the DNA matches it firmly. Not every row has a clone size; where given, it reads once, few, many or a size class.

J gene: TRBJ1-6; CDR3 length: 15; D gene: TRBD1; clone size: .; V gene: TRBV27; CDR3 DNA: TGTGCCAGCAGTTTATCTGGGACAGGGTTTTCACCCCTCCACTTT; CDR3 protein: CASSLSGTGFSPLHF
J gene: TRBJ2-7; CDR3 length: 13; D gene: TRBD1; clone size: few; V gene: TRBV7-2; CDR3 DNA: TGTGCCAGCAGCCTGACAGGGACCTACGAGCAGTACTTC; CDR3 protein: CASSLTGTYEQYF
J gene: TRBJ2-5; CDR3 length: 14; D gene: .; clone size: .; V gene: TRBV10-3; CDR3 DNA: TGTGCCATCAGTGAGTCTGGAGGGGAAGAGACCCAGTACTTC; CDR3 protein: CAISESGGEETQYF
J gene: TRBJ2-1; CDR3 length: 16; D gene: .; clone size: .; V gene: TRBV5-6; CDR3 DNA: TGTGCCAGCAGCTTTCGAGGGGGACGGGTTTACAATGAGCAGTTCTTC; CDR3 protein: CASSFRGGRVYNEQFF
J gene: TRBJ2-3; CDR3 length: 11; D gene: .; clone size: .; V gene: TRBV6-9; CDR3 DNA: TGTGCCAGCACTCAGGGAAATACGCAGTATTTT; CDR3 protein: CASTQGNTQYF
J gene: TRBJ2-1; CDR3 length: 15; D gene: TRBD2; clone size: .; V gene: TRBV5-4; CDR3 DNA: TGTGCCAGCAGCTTGGGGGTGCTAGCGGGGGGCCAGCAGTTCTTC; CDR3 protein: CASSLGVLAGGQQFF
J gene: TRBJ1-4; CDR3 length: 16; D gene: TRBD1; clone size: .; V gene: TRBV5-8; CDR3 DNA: TGTGCCAGCAGCGACCCGACAGGGACGGGTAATGAAAAACTGTTTTTT; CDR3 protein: CASSDPTGTGNEKLFF
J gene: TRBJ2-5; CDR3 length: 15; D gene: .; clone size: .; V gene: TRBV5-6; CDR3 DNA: TGTGCCAGCAGCTTTGTGGGCAGGGCGGCAGAGACCCAGTACTTC; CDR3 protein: CASSFVGRAAETQYF
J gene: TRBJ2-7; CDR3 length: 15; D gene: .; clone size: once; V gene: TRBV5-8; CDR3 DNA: TGTGCCAGCAGCTTGGATGGTGGGCTCCCCTACGAGCAGTACTTC; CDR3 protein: CASSLDGGLPYEQYF
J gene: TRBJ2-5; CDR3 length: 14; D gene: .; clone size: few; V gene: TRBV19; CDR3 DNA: TGTGCCAGTAGTCCCTTCGGAGGGGAAGAGACCCAGTACTTC; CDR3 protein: CASSPFGGEETQYF
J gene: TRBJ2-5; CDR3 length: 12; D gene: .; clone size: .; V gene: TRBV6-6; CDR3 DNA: TGTGCCAGCAGTTTGACTCCAGAGACCCAGTACTTC; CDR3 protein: CASSLTPETQYF
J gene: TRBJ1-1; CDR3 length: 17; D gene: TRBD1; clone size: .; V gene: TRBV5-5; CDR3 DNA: TGTGCCAGCAGCTTCGGTCCAGGGGGTTCGTTACACACTGAAGCTTTCTTT; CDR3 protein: CASSFGPGGSLHTEAFF
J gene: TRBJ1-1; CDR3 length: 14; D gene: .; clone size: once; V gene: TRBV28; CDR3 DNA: TGTGCCAGCAGTTCTGCGGGGCAGGGAACTGAAGCTTTCTTT; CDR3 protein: CASSSAGQGTEAFF
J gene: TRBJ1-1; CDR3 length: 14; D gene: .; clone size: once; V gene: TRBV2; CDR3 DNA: TGTGCCAGCACCACCTCGCGGTCGAACACTGAAGCTTTCTTT; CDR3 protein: CASTTSRSNTEAFF
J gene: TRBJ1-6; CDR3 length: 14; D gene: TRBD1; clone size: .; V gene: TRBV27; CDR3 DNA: TGTGCCAGCAGTTCGGGTCCAGGGGGTTCACCCCTCCACTTT; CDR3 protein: CASSSGPGGSPLHF
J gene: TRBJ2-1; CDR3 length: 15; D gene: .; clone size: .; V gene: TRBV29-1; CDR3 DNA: TGCAGCGTCTCTCTGCGGGACAGAAACTACAATGAGCAGTTCTTC; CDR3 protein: CSVSLRDRNYNEQFF
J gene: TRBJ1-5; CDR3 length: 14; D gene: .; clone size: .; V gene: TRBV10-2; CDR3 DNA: TGCGCCAGCAGTGACCCAGGGTCGGGTCAGCCCCAGCATTTT; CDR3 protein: CASSDPGSGQPQHF
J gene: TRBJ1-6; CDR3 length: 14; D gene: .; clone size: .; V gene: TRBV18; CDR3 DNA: TGTGCCAGCTCATCAGGAGGAGCCAATTCACCCCTCCACTTT; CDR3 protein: CASSSGGANSPLHF
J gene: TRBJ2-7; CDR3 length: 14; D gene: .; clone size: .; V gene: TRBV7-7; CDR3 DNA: TGTGCCAGCAGCTTCCTGGACAGCTCCTACGAGCAGTACTTC; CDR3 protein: CASSFLDSSYEQYF
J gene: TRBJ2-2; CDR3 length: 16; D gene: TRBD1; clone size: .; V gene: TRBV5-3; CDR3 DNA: TGTGCCAGAAGCTCCGAGACAGGGAAGAACACCGGGGAGCTGTTTTTT; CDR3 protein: CARSSETGKNTGELFF
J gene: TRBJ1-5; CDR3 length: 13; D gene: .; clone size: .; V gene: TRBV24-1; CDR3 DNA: TGTGCCACCAGTGACAGAAGCAATCAGCCCCAGCATTTT; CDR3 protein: CATSDRSNQPQHF
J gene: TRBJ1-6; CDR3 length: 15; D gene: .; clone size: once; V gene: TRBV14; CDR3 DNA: TGTGCCAGCAGCCAAGATTCCGGCTATAATTCACCCCTCCACTTT; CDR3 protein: CASSQDSGYNSPLHF